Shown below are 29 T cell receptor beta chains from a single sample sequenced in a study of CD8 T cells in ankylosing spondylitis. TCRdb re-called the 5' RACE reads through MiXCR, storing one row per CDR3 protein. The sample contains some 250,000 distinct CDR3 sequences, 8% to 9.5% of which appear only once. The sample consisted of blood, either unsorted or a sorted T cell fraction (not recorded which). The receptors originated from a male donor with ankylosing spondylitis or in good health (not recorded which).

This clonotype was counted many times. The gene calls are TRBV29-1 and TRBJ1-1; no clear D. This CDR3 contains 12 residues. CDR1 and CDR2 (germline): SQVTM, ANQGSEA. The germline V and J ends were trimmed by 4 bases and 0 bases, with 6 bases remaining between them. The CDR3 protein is CSVVVMNTEAFF. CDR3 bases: TGCAGCGTTGTGGTGATGAACACTGAAGCTTTCTTT. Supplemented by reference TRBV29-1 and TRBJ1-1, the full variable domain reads SAVISQKPSRDICQRGTSLTIQCQVDSQVTMMFWYRQQPGQSLTLIATANQGSEATYESGFVIDKFPISRPNLTFSTLTVSNMSPEDSSIYLCSVVVMNTEAFFGQGTRLTVV.

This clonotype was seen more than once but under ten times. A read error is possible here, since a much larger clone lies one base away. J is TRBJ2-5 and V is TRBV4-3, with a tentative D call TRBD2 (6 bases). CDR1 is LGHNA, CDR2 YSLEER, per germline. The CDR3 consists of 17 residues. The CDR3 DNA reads TGCGCCAGCAGCCAAGATTGGCCAGCGGGCTACCAAGAGCCCCAGTACTTC. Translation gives CASSQDWPAGYQEPQYF.

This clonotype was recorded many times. The CDR3 DNA is TGTGCCAGCAGCCCTGGGCCTAATGAGCAGTTCTTC. As protein: CASSPGPNEQFF. The rearrangement joins TRBV14 to TRBJ2-1; D unresolved. The CDR3 runs 12 residues. Germline V gene lookup returns CDR1 SGHDN and CDR2 FVKESK. The V end lost 4 bases, the J end lost 7 bases, and 8 bases lay between the germline ends.

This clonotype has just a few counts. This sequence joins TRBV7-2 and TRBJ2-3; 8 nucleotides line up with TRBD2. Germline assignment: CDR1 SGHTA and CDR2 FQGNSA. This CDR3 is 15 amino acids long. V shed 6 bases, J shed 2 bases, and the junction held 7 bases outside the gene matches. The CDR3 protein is CASSFGLALTDTQYF. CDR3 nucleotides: TGTGCCAGCAGTTTTGGACTAGCTCTCACAGATACGCAGTATTTT.

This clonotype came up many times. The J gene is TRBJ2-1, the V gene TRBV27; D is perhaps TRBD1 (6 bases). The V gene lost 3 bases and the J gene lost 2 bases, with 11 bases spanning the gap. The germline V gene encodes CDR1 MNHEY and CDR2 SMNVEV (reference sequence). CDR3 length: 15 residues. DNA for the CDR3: TGTGCCAGCAGTTTTTTCAGGGGCCCCTACAATGAGCAGTTCTTC. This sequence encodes CASSFFRGPYNEQFF.

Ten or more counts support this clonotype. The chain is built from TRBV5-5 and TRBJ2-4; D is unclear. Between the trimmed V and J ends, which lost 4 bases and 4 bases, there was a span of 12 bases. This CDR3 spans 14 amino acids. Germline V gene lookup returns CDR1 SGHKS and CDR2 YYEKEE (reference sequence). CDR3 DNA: TGTGCCAGCAGCGCGGTGGGGTATAAAAACATTCAGTACTTC. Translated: CASSAVGYKNIQYF.

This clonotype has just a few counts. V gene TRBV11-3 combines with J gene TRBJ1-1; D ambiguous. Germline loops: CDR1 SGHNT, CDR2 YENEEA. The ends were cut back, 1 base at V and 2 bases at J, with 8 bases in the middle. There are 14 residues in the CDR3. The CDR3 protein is CASSLVLFNTEAFF. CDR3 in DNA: TGTGCCAGCAGCTTAGTGTTGTTTAACACTGAAGCTTTCTTT.

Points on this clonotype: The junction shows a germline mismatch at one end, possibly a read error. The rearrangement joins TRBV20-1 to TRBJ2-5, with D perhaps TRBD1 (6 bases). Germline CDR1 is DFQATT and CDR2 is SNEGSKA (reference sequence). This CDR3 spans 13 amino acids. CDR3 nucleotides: TGCAGTGCCCAAAGGACAGACCAAGAGAACCAGTACTTC. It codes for CSAQRTDQENQYF.

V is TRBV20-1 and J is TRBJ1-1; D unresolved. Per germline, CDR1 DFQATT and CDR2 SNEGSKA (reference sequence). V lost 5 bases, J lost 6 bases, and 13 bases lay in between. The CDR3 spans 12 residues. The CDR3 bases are TGCAGTGCTGAAAAGGGAGTTGCTGAAGCTTTCTTT. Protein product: CSAEKGVAEAFF.

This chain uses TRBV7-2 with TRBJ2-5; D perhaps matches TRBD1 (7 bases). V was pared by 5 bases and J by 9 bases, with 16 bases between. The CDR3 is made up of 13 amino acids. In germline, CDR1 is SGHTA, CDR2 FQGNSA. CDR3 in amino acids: CASSAGQRESQYF. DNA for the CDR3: TGTGCCAGCAGCGCGGGACAGCGAGAATCCCAGTACTTC.

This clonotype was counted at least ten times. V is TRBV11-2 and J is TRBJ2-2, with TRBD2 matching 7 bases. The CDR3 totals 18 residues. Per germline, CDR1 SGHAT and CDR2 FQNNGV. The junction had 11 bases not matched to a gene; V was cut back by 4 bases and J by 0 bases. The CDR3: CASSSIWVGGTNTGELFF. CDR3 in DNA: TGTGCCAGCAGCTCCATATGGGTCGGGGGGACGAACACCGGGGAGCTGTTTTTT.

The CDR3 DNA follows: TGCGCCAGCAGCCACCTAGGGGGCGGAACGAACACTGAAGCTTTCTTT. It encodes CASSHLGGGTNTEAFF. The rearrangement uses TRBV4-3 and TRBJ1-1; 7 bases line up with TRBD1. The germline V gene encodes CDR1 LGHNA and CDR2 YSLEER. After removal of 3 bases from V and 1 base from J, the junction contained 8 bases not matched to a gene. The CDR3 runs 16 residues.

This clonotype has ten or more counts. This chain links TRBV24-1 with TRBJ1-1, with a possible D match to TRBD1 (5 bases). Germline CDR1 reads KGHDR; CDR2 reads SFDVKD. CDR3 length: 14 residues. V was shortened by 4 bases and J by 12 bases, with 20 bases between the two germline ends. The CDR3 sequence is CATSDRTGPRETFF. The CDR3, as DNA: TGTGCCACCAGTGACCGAACAGGCCCCCGAGAGACTTTCTTT.

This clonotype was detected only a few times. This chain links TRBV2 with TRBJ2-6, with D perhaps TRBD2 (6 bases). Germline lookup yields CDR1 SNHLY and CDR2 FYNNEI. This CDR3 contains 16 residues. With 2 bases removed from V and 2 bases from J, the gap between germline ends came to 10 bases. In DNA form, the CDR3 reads TGTGCCAGCAGTGAATTGGGGGGAGCTGGGGCCAACGTCCTGACTTTC. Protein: CASSELGGAGANVLTF.

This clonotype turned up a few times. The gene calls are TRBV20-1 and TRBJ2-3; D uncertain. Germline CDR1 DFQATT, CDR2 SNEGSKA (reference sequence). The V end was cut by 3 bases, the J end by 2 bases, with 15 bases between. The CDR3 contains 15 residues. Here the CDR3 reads CSARAVIGPTDTQYF. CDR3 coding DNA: TGCAGTGCTAGGGCCGTTATTGGGCCCACAGATACGCAGTATTTT.

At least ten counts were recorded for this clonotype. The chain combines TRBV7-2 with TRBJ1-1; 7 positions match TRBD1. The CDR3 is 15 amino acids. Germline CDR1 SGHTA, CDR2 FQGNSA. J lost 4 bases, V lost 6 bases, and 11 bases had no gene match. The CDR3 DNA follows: TGTGCCAGCAGGAAGGGGGCAGGAATGCCCACTGAAGCTTTCTTT. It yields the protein CASRKGAGMPTEAFF. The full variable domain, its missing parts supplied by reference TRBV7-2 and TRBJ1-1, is GAGVSQSPSNKVTEKGKDVELRCDPISGHTALYWYRQSLGQGLEFLIYFQGNSAPDKSGLPSDRFSAERTGGSVSTLTIQRTQQEDSAVYLCASRKGAGMPTEAFFGQGTRLTVV.

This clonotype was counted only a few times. The CDR3 DNA follows: TGTGCCAGCAGCTTCATAGCCTCCGGGACAGATACGCAGTATTTT. Translation gives CASSFIASGTDTQYF. The rearrangement uses TRBV5-6 and TRBJ2-3; unclear D gene. V was pared by 2 bases and J by 3 bases, with 13 bases between. Germline V gene data show CDR1 as SGHDT and CDR2 as YYEEEE. The CDR3 length is 15 residues.

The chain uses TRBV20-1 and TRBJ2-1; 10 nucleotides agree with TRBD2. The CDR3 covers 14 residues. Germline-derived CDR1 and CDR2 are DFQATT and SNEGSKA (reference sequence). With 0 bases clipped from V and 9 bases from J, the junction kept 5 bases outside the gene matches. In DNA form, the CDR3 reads TGCAGTGCTAGAGACAGTAGCGGGAGGTTTGAGCAGTTCTTC. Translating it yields CSARDSSGRFEQFF.

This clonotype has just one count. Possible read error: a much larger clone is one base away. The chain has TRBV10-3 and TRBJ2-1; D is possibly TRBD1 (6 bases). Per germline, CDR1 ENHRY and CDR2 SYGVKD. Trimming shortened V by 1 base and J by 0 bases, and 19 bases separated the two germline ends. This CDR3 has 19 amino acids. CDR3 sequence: CAISEFSPVGASSYNEQFF. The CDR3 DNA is TGTGCCATCAGTGAGTTCTCACCAGTGGGGGCGAGCTCCTACAATGAGCAGTTCTTC.

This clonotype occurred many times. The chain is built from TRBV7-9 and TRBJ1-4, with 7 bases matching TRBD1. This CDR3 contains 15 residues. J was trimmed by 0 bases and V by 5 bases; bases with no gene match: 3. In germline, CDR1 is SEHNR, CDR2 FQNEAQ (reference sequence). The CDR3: CASSIGTATNEKLFF. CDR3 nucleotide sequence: TGTGCCAGCAGCATCGGGACAGCAACTAATGAAAAACTGTTTTTT.

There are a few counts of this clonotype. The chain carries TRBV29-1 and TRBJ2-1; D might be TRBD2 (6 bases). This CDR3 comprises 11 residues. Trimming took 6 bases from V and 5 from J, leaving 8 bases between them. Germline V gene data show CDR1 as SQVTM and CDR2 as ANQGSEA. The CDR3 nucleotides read TGCAGCGTGAGACTAGACAATGAGCAGTTCTTC. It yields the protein CSVRLDNEQFF.

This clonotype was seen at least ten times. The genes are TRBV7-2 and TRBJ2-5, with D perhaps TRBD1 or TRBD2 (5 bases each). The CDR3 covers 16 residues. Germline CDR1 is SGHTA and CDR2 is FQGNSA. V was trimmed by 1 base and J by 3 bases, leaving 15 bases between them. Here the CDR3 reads CASSLVVGRGEETQYF. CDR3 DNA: TGTGCCAGCAGCTTAGTTGTGGGGAGAGGGGAAGAGACCCAGTACTTC.

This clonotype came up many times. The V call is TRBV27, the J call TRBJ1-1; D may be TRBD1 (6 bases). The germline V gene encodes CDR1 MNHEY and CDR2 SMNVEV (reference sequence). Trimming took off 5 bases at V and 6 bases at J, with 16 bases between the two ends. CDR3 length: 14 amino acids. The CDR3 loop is CASSLLGGKSEAFF. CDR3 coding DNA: TGTGCCAGCAGTCTCCTAGGGGGAAAGTCTGAAGCTTTCTTT.

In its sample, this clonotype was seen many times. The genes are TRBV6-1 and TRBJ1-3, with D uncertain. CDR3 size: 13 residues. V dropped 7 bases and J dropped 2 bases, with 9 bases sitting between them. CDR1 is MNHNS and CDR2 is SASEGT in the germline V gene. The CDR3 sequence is CASMRAAGNTIYF. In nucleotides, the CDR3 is TGTGCCAGCATGAGGGCAGCTGGAAACACCATATATTTT.

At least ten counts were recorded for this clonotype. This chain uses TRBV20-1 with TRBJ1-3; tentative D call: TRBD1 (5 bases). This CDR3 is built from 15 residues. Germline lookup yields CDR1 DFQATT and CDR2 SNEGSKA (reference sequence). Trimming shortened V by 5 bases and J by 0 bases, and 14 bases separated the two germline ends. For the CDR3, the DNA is TGCAGTGCTGCCGACAGAATTGCCTCTGGAAACACCATATATTTT. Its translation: CSAADRIASGNTIYF.

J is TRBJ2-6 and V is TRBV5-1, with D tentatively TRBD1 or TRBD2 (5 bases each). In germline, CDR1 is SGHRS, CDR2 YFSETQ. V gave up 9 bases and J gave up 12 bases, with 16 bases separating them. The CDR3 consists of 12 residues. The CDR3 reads CATRLGDGVLTF. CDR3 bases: TGCGCCACCCGGCTGGGGGACGGCGTCCTGACTTTC.

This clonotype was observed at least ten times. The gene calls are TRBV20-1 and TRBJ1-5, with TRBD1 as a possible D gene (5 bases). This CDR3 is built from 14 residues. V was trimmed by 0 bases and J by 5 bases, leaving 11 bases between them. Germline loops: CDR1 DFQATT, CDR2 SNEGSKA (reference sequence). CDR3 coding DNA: TGCAGTGCTAGAGATCGACAGCGCGATCAGCCCCAGCATTTT. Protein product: CSARDRQRDQPQHF.

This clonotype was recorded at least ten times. For the CDR3, the DNA is TGTGCCAGCAACCCCTTCCAGACCTACGAGCAGTACTTC. Protein sequence: CASNPFQTYEQYF. The chain combines TRBV6-2 or TRBV6-3 with TRBJ2-7; D uncertain. The germline V and J ends were trimmed by 7 bases and 2 bases, with 12 bases remaining between them. CDR3 length: 13 amino acids. The germline V gene has CDR1 MNHEY and CDR2 SVGEGT.

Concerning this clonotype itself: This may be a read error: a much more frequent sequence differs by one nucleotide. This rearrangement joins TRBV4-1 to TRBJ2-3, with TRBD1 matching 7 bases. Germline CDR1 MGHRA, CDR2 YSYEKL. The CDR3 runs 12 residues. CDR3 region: CASSLDRDTRYF. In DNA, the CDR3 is TGCGCCAGCAGCCTAGACAGGGATACGCGGTATTTT.